This T cell receptor (beta chain) was recovered during a study of blood T cell repertoires in COVID-19. Study-wide background: T cells, B-cell-depleted T cells, or PBMCs provided the cDNA or gDNA that served as material.

This clone showed up just once. Trimming took off 0 bases at V and 6 bases at J, with 19 bases between the two ends. The CDR3 sequence is 17 residues long. CDR1 and CDR2 (germline): SGDLS, YYNGEE. Libraries were prepared by immunoSEQ multiplex PCR; TCRdb keeps only in-frame clonotypes and omits some of them. This sample yields 150,000 to 200,000 clones, of which roughly 82% are seen a single time; roughly 12% belongs to the top ten. Recovered Cohort 3 donors showed two negative PCRs, clearance, or symptom resolution. What was sequenced was PBMCs or T cells enriched from blood (not recorded which). V is TRBV9 and J is TRBJ2-1; possibly TRBD2 for D (5 bases). This TCR was sampled from a man aged 35 to 55 who had recovered from COVID-19. CDR3 in amino acids: CASSVAVSTRNGNEQFF. DNA for the CDR3: TGTGCCAGCAGCGTAGCAGTATCAACTAGGAACGGCAATGAGCAGTTCTTC.